The 32 T cell receptor beta chains given below trace back to one sample, sequenced in a study of blood T cell repertoires in COVID-19. Assay: immunoSEQ multiplex PCR; the TCRdb copy retains only in-frame clones and omits some. The top ten clones hold 5.1% of a sample with roughly 90,000 clones, more than 85% of them seen once. Sequenced sample: peripheral blood. All receptors come from a man aged 35-49 years with acute or convalescent COVID-19.

V usage is TRBV6-5 and J usage is TRBJ1-5, with TRBD1 matching 10 bases. The length of the CDR3 is 15 residues. Germline assignment: CDR1 MNHEY and CDR2 SVGAGI. Trimming removed 2 bases from V and 6 bases from J; junction bases left unmatched: 4. The CDR3 nucleotides are TGTGCCAGCAGTTACGGGACAGGGGTTGGTCAGCCCCAGCATTTT. Protein sequence: CASSYGTGVGQPQHF.

The chain couples TRBV4-1 to TRBJ1-1; D uncertain. CDR3 length equals 14 residues. From germline, CDR1 is MGHRA and CDR2 YSYEKL. V lost 0 bases and J lost 6, with 11 bases in between. The CDR3 coding sequence is TGCGCCAGCAGCCAAGAATCGGGTGCGTCTGAAGCTTTCTTT. It translates to CASSQESGASEAFF.

The V and J genes are TRBV9 and TRBJ1-3, with D possibly matching TRBD1 (6 bases). The V gene's germline CDR1 is SGDLS and CDR2 YYNGEE. The CDR3 covers 17 residues. The ends were cut back, 4 bases at V and 0 bases at J, with 17 bases in the middle. CDR3 nucleotide sequence: TGTGCCAGCAGCCCACAACCGGGACACTACTCTGGAAACACCATATATTTT. This encodes CASSPQPGHYSGNTIYF.

The J gene is TRBJ1-2, the V gene TRBV4-1; D is unresolved. Germline lookup yields CDR1 MGHRA and CDR2 YSYEKL. The CDR3 has 13 residues. V gave up 6 bases and J gave up 1 base, with 9 bases separating them. The CDR3 DNA reads as TGCGCCAGCAGTCGACTGATTAACTATGGCTACACCTTC. As protein: CASSRLINYGYTF.

The CDR3 bases are TGTGCCAGCAGTTCCGGACAGGTTGTCGAGCAGTACTTC. Translating it yields CASSSGQVVEQYF. V is TRBV12-3 or TRBV12-4 and J is TRBJ2-7, with 7 bases matching TRBD1. The CDR3 consists of 13 residues. With 4 bases clipped from V and 6 bases from J, the junction kept 6 bases outside the gene matches.

The chain couples TRBV6-5 to TRBJ1-6; D unclear. The V end was cut by 4 bases, the J end by 4 bases, with 8 bases between. From germline, CDR1 is MNHEY and CDR2 SVGAGI. The CDR3 is made up of 14 amino acids. CDR3 DNA: TGTGCCAGCAGTTCCGGGAATTATAATTCACCCCTCCACTTT. Translation: CASSSGNYNSPLHF.

The rearrangement uses TRBV4-3 and TRBJ2-5; 10 positions match TRBD2. V lost 1 base, J lost 2 bases, and 4 bases stayed unmatched. CDR1 is LGHNA and CDR2 is YSLEER in the germline V gene. The CDR3 contains 16 residues. The CDR3 reads CASSQVASGGQETQYF. The DNA for the CDR3 is TGCGCCAGCAGCCAAGTGGCTAGCGGGGGTCAAGAGACCCAGTACTTC.

V and J are TRBV4-1 and TRBJ1-6; tentative D call: TRBD1 (6 bases). Germline V CDR1 and CDR2: MGHRA, YSYEKL. V was cut by 4 bases and J by 7 bases, with 14 bases left in between. CDR3 length: 15 amino acids. CDR3 residues: CASSPTTGTNSPLHF. CDR3 nucleotide sequence: TGCGCCAGCAGCCCCACCACAGGGACGAATTCACCCCTCCACTTT.

This chain uses TRBV14 with TRBJ1-2, with 9 bases fitting TRBD1. CDR1 is SGHDN and CDR2 is FVKESK in the germline V gene. The CDR3 loop spans 13 amino acids. Trimming at V came to 5 bases and at J to 5 bases, leaving 3 bases not matched to a gene. The CDR3 DNA reads as TGTGCCAGCAGCGTACAGGGGGCATATGGCTACACCTTC. This sequence encodes CASSVQGAYGYTF.

The chain has TRBV6-2 or TRBV6-3 and TRBJ1-2; D is possibly TRBD1 (6 bases). CDR1 and CDR2 from the germline V gene are MNHEY and SVGEGT. The CDR3 covers 14 residues. V dropped 2 bases and J dropped 7 bases, with 14 bases sitting between them. Written as DNA, the CDR3 is TGTGCCAGCAGTTACCTAGACAGGACGGTTGGCTACACCTTC. Protein product: CASSYLDRTVGYTF.

This chain joins TRBV6-5 and TRBJ2-5, with D unresolved. Trimming removed 4 bases at V and 4 bases at J, with 10 bases between. This CDR3 spans 13 amino acids. CDR1 is MNHEY, CDR2 SVGAGI, per germline. CDR3 region: CASSSTRRETQYF. The CDR3 bases are TGTGCCAGCAGTTCGACCAGGCGAGAGACCCAGTACTTC.

The rearrangement joins TRBV30 to TRBJ1-1; weak D call: TRBD1 (5 bases). This CDR3 contains 13 residues. Germline V lookup: CDR1 GTSNPN, CDR2 SVGIG (reference sequence). V lost 4 bases and J lost 1, with 10 bases in between. The DNA of the CDR3 is TGTGCCTGGACGCGGGGGGGGAACACTGAAGCTTTCTTT. Translating gives CAWTRGGNTEAFF.

The V and J genes are TRBV4-3 and TRBJ2-1, with 8 bases matching TRBD1. CDR1 and CDR2 (germline): LGHNA, YSLEER. V shed 2 bases, J shed 8 bases, and the junction held 8 bases outside the gene matches. The CDR3 loop spans 15 amino acids. This chain's CDR3 is CASSQSTGGDHEQFF. DNA for the CDR3: TGCGCCAGCAGCCAATCTACAGGGGGTGATCATGAGCAGTTCTTC.

The genes are TRBV19 and TRBJ2-7; 11 nucleotides agree with TRBD1. J gave up 3 bases and V 9 bases, and 7 bases lay outside the gene matches. Germline assignment: CDR1 LNHDA and CDR2 SQIVND (reference sequence). The CDR3 runs to 14 residues. The CDR3 bases are TGTGCCAGCACACGGACAGGGGGCCTCTACGAGCAGTACTTC. Amino acids: CASTRTGGLYEQYF.

The chain is built from TRBV20-1 and TRBJ2-5; the D gene is possibly TRBD2 (7 bases). Per germline, CDR1 DFQATT and CDR2 SNEGSKA (reference sequence). The ends were cut back, 3 bases at V and 7 bases at J, with 18 bases in the middle. This CDR3 contains 14 residues. CDR3 in DNA: TGCAGTGCTAGTTCGGGGGGCGGTTTAGTGACCCAGTACTTC. It yields the protein CSASSGGGLVTQYF.

CDR3 sequence: CASSTGQTSGDTEAFF. CDR3 coding DNA: TGTGCCAGCAGCACCGGACAGACCTCTGGGGACACTGAAGCTTTCTTT. The chain employs TRBV7-6 and TRBJ1-1; possibly TRBD1 for D (6 bases). V was pared by 5 bases and J by 3 bases, with 19 bases between. The V gene's germline CDR1 is SGHVS and CDR2 FNYEAQ. The CDR3 is made up of 16 amino acids.

This sequence joins TRBV5-1 and TRBJ2-2; 8 bases map to TRBD1. Germline V gives CDR1 SGHRS, CDR2 YFSETQ. With 3 bases clipped from V and 1 base from J, the junction kept 2 bases outside the gene matches. The CDR3 spans 15 residues. Written as DNA, the CDR3 is TGCGCCAGCAGCTCGGGACAGGAGAACACCGGGGAGCTGTTTTTT. This encodes CASSSGQENTGELFF.

This chain uses TRBV7-2 with TRBJ2-1; 9 bases align to TRBD1. CDR3 length: 15 residues. The germline V gene has CDR1 SGHTA and CDR2 FQGNSA. The V segment lost 4 bases and the J segment 9 bases; nucleotides outside the gene matches: 10. CDR3 amino acids: CASSSSGTGWGEQFF. In DNA form, the CDR3 reads TGTGCCAGCAGCTCCAGCGGGACAGGGTGGGGTGAGCAGTTCTTC.

The V and J genes are TRBV4-3 and TRBJ2-3; D unclear. Germline CDR1 LGHNA, CDR2 YSLEER. The germline V and J ends were trimmed by 3 bases and 2 bases, with 9 bases remaining between them. This CDR3 is built from 14 residues. The CDR3 DNA sequence: TGCGCCAGCAGCCAGGGCAGGTCCACAGATACGCAGTATTTT. Translated: CASSQGRSTDTQYF.

The chain couples TRBV7-9 to TRBJ1-2; TRBD1 aligns across 7 bases. The ends lost 5 bases at V and 6 bases at J; junction bases unmatched: 9. The germline V gene encodes CDR1 SEHNR and CDR2 FQNEAQ (reference sequence). This CDR3 has 14 residues. The CDR3 protein is CASSQRQGGDGYTF. The CDR3 bases are TGTGCCAGCAGCCAACGACAGGGCGGAGATGGCTACACCTTC.

The chain recombines TRBV11-3 with TRBJ1-1; no clear D. CDR1 is SGHNT and CDR2 is YENEEA in the germline V gene. This CDR3 comprises 13 residues. V was pared by 5 bases and J by 3 bases, with 10 bases between. As DNA, the CDR3 is TGTGCCAGCAGCGTAGCGAGTTACACTGAAGCTTTCTTT. This gives the protein CASSVASYTEAFF.

The chain recombines TRBV6-5 with TRBJ1-5, with unresolved D. The CDR3 spans 16 residues. Trimming shortened V by 0 bases and J by 1 base, and 10 bases separated the two germline ends. Germline V gene sequence: CDR1 MNHEY, CDR2 SVGAGI. CDR3 DNA: TGTGCCAGCAGTTACTCGGCCTTCCCCAGCAATCAGCCCCAGCATTTT. Translated: CASSYSAFPSNQPQHF.

The chain combines TRBV19 with TRBJ1-5, with unresolved D. Germline CDR1 LNHDA, CDR2 SQIVND (reference sequence). V lost 3 bases to trimming and J lost 2 bases, with 2 bases between them. This CDR3 has 12 residues. CDR3 sequence: CASSIGNQPQHF. CDR3 nucleotides: TGTGCCAGTAGTATCGGCAATCAGCCCCAGCATTTT.

The gene calls are TRBV20-1 and TRBJ1-4, with 7 bases matching TRBD1. The CDR3 covers 11 residues. Trimming at V came to 6 bases and at J to 16 bases, leaving 11 bases not matched to a gene. Germline CDR1 reads DFQATT; CDR2 reads SNEGSKA (reference sequence). CDR3 sequence (DNA): TGCAGTGCGCAAATACAGGGGTTTCGGTTTTTT. Protein product: CSAQIQGFRFF.

The chain has TRBV7-2 and TRBJ2-7; 7 bases line up with TRBD1. Per germline, CDR1 SGHTA and CDR2 FQGNSA. The V and J ends lost 4 bases and 3 bases, in that order; junction bases with no gene match: 9. There are 15 residues in the CDR3. The CDR3 sequence: CASSSQTGIIYEQYF. Here the CDR3 DNA reads TGTGCCAGCAGCTCCCAGACAGGGATAATCTACGAGCAGTACTTC.

The chain employs TRBV9 and TRBJ1-1; tentative D call: TRBD1 (5 bases). Trimming shortened V by 1 base and J by 3 bases, and 13 bases separated the two germline ends. Looked up from germline, CDR1 is SGDLS and CDR2 is YYNGEE. CDR3 length: 15 amino acids. The CDR3 is CASSVLGGIDTEAFF. The CDR3 DNA follows: TGTGCCAGCAGCGTATTGGGGGGGATAGACACTGAAGCTTTCTTT.

The genes are TRBV27 and TRBJ1-2; 7 nucleotides match TRBD1. With V trimmed by 3 bases and J by 4 bases, 5 bases remained unmatched. CDR3 length: 14 residues. Germline-derived CDR1 and CDR2 are MNHEY and SMNVEV (reference sequence). CDR3: CASSLGTDFYGYTF. The CDR3 coding sequence is TGTGCCAGCAGTTTGGGGACAGATTTCTATGGCTACACCTTC.

The rearrangement uses TRBV18 and TRBJ1-2; 10 positions agree with TRBD1. The CDR3 extends over 13 amino acids. From germline, CDR1 is KGHSH and CDR2 LQKENI. The V gene end was trimmed by 5 bases and the J gene end by 7 bases; junction bases not matched to a gene: 4. In nucleotides, the CDR3 is TGTGCCAGCTCATGGACAGGGGGAGGTGGCTACACCTTC. Its translation is CASSWTGGGGYTF.

The chain carries TRBV11-2 and TRBJ1-3, with 7 bases that match TRBD1. Per the germline V gene, CDR1 is SGHAT and CDR2 is FQNNGV. The CDR3 loop spans 15 amino acids. V dropped 5 bases and J dropped 3; count of bases not matched to a gene: 7. The CDR3 coding sequence is TGTGCCAGCAGCCCACAGGGGACTGGTGGAAACACCATATATTTT. This codes for CASSPQGTGGNTIYF. Combining the CDR3 with reference TRBV11-2 and TRBJ1-3 gives the whole variable domain EAGVAQSPRYKIIEKRQSVAFWCNPISGHATLYWYQQILGQGPKLLIQFQNNGVVDDSQLPKDRFSAERLKGVDSTLKIQPAKLEDSAVYLCASSPQGTGGNTIYFGEGSWLTVV.

The CDR3 reads CASSLGLVAYNEQFF. DNA for the CDR3: TGTGCCAGCAGCCTGGGACTAGTGGCCTACAATGAGCAGTTCTTC. The chain couples TRBV5-4 to TRBJ2-1; 8 nucleotides align to TRBD2. J gave up 2 bases and V 4 bases, and 5 bases lay outside the gene matches. CDR3 length equals 15 residues. Per the germline V gene, CDR1 is SGHNT and CDR2 is YYREEE (reference sequence). Filled out from reference TRBV5-4 and TRBJ2-1, the complete variable domain reads ETGVTQSPTHLIKTRGQQVTLRCSSQSGHNTVSWYQQALGQGPQFIFQYYREEENGRGNFPPRFSGLQFPNYSSELNVNALELDDSALYLCASSLGLVAYNEQFFGPGTRLTVL.

The CDR3 is CASSLGTGDGYTF. The CDR3 nucleotides read TGTGCCAGCAGCCTCGGGACAGGGGATGGCTACACCTTC. The chain couples TRBV7-9 to TRBJ1-2; 10 bases fit TRBD1. Looked up from germline, CDR1 is SEHNR and CDR2 is FQNEAQ (reference sequence). V trimming: 5 bases; J trimming: 6 bases; junction bases outside the gene matches: 3. This CDR3 spans 13 amino acids.

This clone occurred once. The J gene is TRBJ2-5, the V gene TRBV4-1, with D perhaps matching TRBD2 (5 bases). This CDR3 comprises 15 residues. Per germline, CDR1 MGHRA and CDR2 YSYEKL. Deletions cut 4 bases from V and 1 base from J, with 13 bases between. As DNA, the CDR3 is TGCGCCAGCAGCCCTAATAAGGAGGTCCAAGAGACCCAGTACTTC. Residues: CASSPNKEVQETQYF.